The source of this T cell receptor (beta chain) is a study of cytomegalovirus exposure and HLA in healthy donors. Looked up from germline, CDR1 is LNHNV and CDR2 is YYDKDF (reference sequence). Trimming removed 3 bases from V and 4 bases from J, with 12 bases in between. This CDR3 contains 14 residues. The PCR was carried out with 60 Vbeta primers and 13 Jbeta primers. Some clones are missing from TCRdb's copy, which holds only in-frame ones; the method was immunoSEQ multiplex PCR. The data contain under 200,000 clones, around 78% of them singletons. Sequencing was done on a sample of PBMCs. The receptor comes from a woman aged 30 to 39 in good health and CMV-seropositive. J is TRBJ1-1 and V is TRBV15, with unresolved D. The CDR3 DNA is TGTGCCACCAGCAGCTCGTATTTTAGCACTGAAGCTTTCTTT. It yields the protein CATSSSYFSTEAFF.